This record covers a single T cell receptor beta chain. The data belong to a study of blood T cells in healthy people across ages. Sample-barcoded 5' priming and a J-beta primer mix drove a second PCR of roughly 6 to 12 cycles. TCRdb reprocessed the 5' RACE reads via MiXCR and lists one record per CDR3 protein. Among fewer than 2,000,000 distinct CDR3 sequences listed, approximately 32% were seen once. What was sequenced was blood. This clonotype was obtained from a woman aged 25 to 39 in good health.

The CDR3: CASSLVGKNIQYF. In nucleotides, the CDR3 is TGTGCCAGCAGTCTGGTGGGGAAAAACATTCAGTACTTC. The chain carries TRBV3-1 and TRBJ2-4, with D unresolved. Trimming left V 6 bases short and J 4 bases short, with 10 bases between. The CDR3 extends over 13 amino acids. The germline V gene encodes CDR1 LGHDT and CDR2 YNNKEL (reference sequence).